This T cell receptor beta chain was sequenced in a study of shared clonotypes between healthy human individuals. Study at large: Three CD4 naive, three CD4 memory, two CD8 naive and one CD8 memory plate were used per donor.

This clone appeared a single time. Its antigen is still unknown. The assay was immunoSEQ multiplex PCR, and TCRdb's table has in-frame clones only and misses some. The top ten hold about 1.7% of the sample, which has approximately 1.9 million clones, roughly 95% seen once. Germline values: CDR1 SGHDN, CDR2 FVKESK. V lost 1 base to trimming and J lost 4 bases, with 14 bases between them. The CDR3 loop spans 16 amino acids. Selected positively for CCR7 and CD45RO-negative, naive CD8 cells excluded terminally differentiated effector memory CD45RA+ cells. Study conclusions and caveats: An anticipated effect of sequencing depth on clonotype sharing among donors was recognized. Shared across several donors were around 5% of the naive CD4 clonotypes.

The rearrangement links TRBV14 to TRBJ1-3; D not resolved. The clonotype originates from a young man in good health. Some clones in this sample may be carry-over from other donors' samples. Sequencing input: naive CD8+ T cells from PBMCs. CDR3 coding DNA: TGTGCCAGCAGCCAAGGACTTCTGGGGTTCGGAAACACCATATATTTT. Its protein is CASSQGLLGFGNTIYF.